The clone carrying this T cell receptor (beta chain) was observed a few times. Each person with ophthalmopathy scored at least 3 on the Clinical Activity Score, reached NOSPECS grade 4 or higher, and had been ill under 3 months. The data stem from a study of T cells in Graves' hyperthyroidism and ophthalmopathy. RNA transcripts were the template for amplifying TCR beta CDR3 regions. The HTBI primer set drove a first-round RT-PCR of the TCR CDR3. TCRdb processed the multiplex PCR reads anew with MiXCR; each CDR3 protein has one entry. Of about 640,000 distinct CDR3 sequences in the sample, 20% to 25% were seen once. Per the germline V gene, CDR1 is SEHNR and CDR2 is FQNEAQ (reference sequence). With V trimmed by 1 base and J by 7 bases, 7 bases remained unmatched. This CDR3 is 15 amino acids long.

The clonotype comes from a man aged 25 to 40 with Graves' ophthalmopathy. The sequencing sample was made of blood. The rearrangement joins TRBV7-9 to TRBJ2-1; 7 positions agree with TRBD2. The CDR3 sequence: CASSLGRTSGNEQFF. Here the CDR3 DNA reads TGTGCCAGCAGCTTAGGGAGGACTAGTGGTAATGAGCAGTTCTTC.